The TCR beta chain under discussion was sequenced for a study of blood T cell repertoires in COVID-19. Across the whole study: Some COVID-19 samples were acute and others convalescent; all came from the United States, Italy and Spain. PBMCs, B-cell-depleted T cells, or T cells provided the cDNA or gDNA that made up the material.

In the authors' workflow: It was from reference gene primer amplification that nucleated cell counts were estimated. Sequencing used immunoSEQ multiplex PCR; TCRdb keeps in-frame clones, though not all of them. V and J calls and clone size follow that table, whereas D and trimming were derived from the DNA. The data contain roughly 250,000 clones, 85% to 90% of them singletons. Those enrolled in Seattle joined during active infection and were followed longitudinally afterward. The sample was peripheral blood. This sequence originates from a woman aged 25 to 39 with COVID-19, enrolled during active disease.

CDR3 sequence: CASSLGGNSPLHF. In nucleotides, the CDR3 is TGCGCCAGCAGCTTAGGAGGGAATTCACCCCTCCACTTT. This chain links TRBV5-1 with TRBJ1-6; D is ambiguous. V was cut by 2 bases and J by 7 bases, with 7 bases left in between. Germline-derived CDR1 and CDR2 are SGHRS and YFSETQ. This CDR3 comprises 13 residues.